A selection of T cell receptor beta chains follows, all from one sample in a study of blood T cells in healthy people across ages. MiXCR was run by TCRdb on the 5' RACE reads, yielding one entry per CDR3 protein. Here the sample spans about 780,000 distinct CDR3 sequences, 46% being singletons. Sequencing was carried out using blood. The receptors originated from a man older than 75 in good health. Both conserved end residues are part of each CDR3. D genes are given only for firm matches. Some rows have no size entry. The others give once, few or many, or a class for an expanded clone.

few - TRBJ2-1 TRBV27 TGTGCCAGCAGTTGGGGAAGAGGCAATGAGCAGTTCTTC CASSWGRGNEQFF
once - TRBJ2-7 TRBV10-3 TGTGCCATCAGTGACGTAGGGTACGAGCAGTACTTC CAISDVGYEQYF
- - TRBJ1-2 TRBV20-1 TGCAGTGCTCGGACCGCCAGAGCTAACTATGGCTACACCTTC CSARTARANYGYTF
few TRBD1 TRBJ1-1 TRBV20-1 TGCAGGGGGACAGGGGGAGACACTGAAGCTTTCTTT CRGTGGDTEAFF
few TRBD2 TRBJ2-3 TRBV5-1 TGCGCCAGCAGCTTGGCTAGCGGGATTAGCACAGATACGCAGTATTTT CASSLASGISTDTQYF
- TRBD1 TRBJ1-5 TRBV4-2 TGTGCCAGCAGCCCTCCGGGACAGGGGAATCAGCCCCAGCATTTT CASSPPGQGNQPQHF
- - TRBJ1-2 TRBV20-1 TGCAGTGCTAGATTTGTTTTACCTGGGGTACATGGCTACACCTTC CSARFVLPGVHGYTF
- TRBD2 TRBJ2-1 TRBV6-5 TGTGCCAGCAAACCCGGGACTAGCGGTCGGGGTGAGCAGTTCTTC CASKPGTSGRGEQFF
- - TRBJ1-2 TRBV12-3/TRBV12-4 TGTGCCAGCAGTTTCGGGATCCCAGGAGCTAACTATGGCTACACCTTC CASSFGIPGANYGYTF
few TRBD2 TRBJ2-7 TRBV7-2 TGTGCCAGCAGCCCGACTAGCGGGAGGTATGGCGAGCAGTACTTC CASSPTSGRYGEQYF
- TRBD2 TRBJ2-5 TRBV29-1 TGCAGCGGCCGCCTGGGGCGGGAGTCCCAGTACTTC CSGRLGRESQYF
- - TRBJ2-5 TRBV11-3 TGTGCCAGCAGCTTAATCGGACTTCAACAAGAGACCCAGTACTTC CASSLIGLQQETQYF
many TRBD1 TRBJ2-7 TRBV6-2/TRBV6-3 TGTGCCAGCAGTTACTCTCGGACAGGGGATGGCGAGCAGTACTTC CASSYSRTGDGEQYF
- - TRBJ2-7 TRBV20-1 TGCAGTGTCTTGGGGCGGGACAGTACCTACGAGCAGTACTTC CSVLGRDSTYEQYF
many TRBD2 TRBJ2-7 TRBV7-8 TGTGCCAGCAGCCGACTAGCGGTTAGCTCCTACGAGCAGTACTTC CASSRLAVSSYEQYF
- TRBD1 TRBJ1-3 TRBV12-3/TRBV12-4 TGTGCCAGCGCCCGGCAGGGGGCCTCTGGAAACACCATATATTTT CASARQGASGNTIYF
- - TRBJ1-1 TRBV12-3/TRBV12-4 TGTGCCAGCAGCCTCCAAGCGGACGCTGAAGCTTTCTTT CASSLQADAEAFF
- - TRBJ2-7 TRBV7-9 TGTGCCAGCAGCCCCGGGTCAGGACGGGGTGAGCAGTACTTC CASSPGSGRGEQYF
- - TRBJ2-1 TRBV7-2 TGTGCCAGCAGCGCCAAAGGACTCAGCTCCTACAATGAGCAGTTCTTC CASSAKGLSSYNEQFF
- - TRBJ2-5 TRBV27 TGTGCCAGCAGTTTAAGCCCCGAATGGGCTCAAGAGACCCAGTACTTC CASSLSPEWAQETQYF
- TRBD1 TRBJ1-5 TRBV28 TGTGCCAGCAGCATCGGATCGGGACAGGGATTTCAGCCCCAGCATTTT CASSIGSGQGFQPQHF
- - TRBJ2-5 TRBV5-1 TGCGCCAGCGCACCGGGGTACCAAGAGACCCAGTACTTC CASAPGYQETQYF
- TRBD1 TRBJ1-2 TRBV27 TGTGCCAGCAGTTCGCAAGACAGGGGGCGCGTCTATGGCTACACCTTC CASSSQDRGRVYGYTF
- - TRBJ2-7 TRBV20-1 TGCAGTGCTAGTAGGGCAAATCCCTACGAGCAGTACTTC CSASRANPYEQYF
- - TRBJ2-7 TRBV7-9 TGTGCCAGCAGCTTAGGATGGGGCTCCTACGAGCAGTACTTC CASSLGWGSYEQYF
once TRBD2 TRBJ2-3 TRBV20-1 TGCAGTGCTAGAAAAGCGGGAAACACAGATACGCAGTATTTT CSARKAGNTDTQYF
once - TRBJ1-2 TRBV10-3 TGTGCCACCGGAACAGACAGAGACTATGGCTACACCTTC CATGTDRDYGYTF
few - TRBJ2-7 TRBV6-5 TGTGCCAGCAGTTCCCCTCGAAGGGGGGTTAAGGACGAGCAGTACTTC CASSSPRRGVKDEQYF
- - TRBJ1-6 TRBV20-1 TGCAGTGCTAGAGTCGGGGCAGCACCCCTCCACTTT CSARVGAAPLHF
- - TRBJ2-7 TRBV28 TGTGCCAGCAGCTTTACAGGGAACTCCTACGAGCAGTACTTC CASSFTGNSYEQYF
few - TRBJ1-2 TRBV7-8 TGTGCCAGCAGCGCAGGAGTGTACTATGGCTACACCTTC CASSAGVYYGYTF
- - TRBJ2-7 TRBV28 TGTGCCAGCAAGACCCTGGGGTCCTACGAGCAGTACTTC CASKTLGSYEQYF
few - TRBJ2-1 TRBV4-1 TGCGCCAGCAGCCAATTAGACATACTCTTCTACGGTGAGCAGTTCTTC CASSQLDILFYGEQFF
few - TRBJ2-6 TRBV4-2 TGTGCCAGCAGCCAAGACCGTTGGGGGGATCGTGGGGCCAACGTCCTGACTTTC CASSQDRWGDRGANVLTF
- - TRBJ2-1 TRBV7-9 TGTGCCAGCAGTTTACCCCCAGGGGAAAATGAGCAGTTCTTC CASSLPPGENEQFF
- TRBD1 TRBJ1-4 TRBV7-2 TGTGCCAGCAGCTTCGGACAGGGAGGGAATGAAAAACTGTTTTTT CASSFGQGGNEKLFF
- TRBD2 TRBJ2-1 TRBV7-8 TGTGCCAGCAGCCGACTAGCGGGAGTTCGTGAGCAGTTCTTC CASSRLAGVREQFF
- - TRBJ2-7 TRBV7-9 TGTGCCAGCAGCTCCGGATCAGGGGTCGGCTACGAGCAGTACTTC CASSSGSGVGYEQYF
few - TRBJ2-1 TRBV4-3 TGCGCCAGCAGCCAAGATCGGGTCAATGAGCAGTTCTTC CASSQDRVNEQFF
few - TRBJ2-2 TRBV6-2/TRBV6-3 TGTGCCAGCAGTTACATCAGAAACACCGGGGAGCTGTTTTTT CASSYIRNTGELFF
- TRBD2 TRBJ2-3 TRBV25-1 TGTGCCAGCACCATCGGGCTAGCGGGAGATTCTACCACAGATACGCAGTATTTT CASTIGLAGDSTTDTQYF
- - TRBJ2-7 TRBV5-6 TGTGCCAGCAGCTTGAAGGAGGGACTCTACGAGCAGTACTTC CASSLKEGLYEQYF
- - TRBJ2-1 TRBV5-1 TGCGCCAGCAGCTGGGGGATAGAGTACAATGAGCAGTTCTTC CASSWGIEYNEQFF
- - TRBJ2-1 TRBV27 TGTGCCAGCAGACCCCTACTAGATCCCCTTTCGAATGAGCAGTTCTTC CASRPLLDPLSNEQFF
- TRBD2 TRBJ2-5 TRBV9 TGTGCCAGCAGCGTCAGGGGACTAGCGGAAGAGACCCAGTACTTC CASSVRGLAEETQYF
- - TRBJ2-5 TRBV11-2 TGTGCCAGCAGCCAGGAGAGCTCCTACCAAGAGACCCAGTACTTC CASSQESSYQETQYF
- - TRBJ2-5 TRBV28 TGTGCCAGCAGTTTGGAGCGCCAGCAGTACTTC CASSLERQQYF
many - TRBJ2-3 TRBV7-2 TGTGCCAGCAGCTCGAACCCGGACAATCAGTATTTT CASSSNPDNQYF
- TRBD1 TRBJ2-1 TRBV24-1 TGTGCCACCAGCCAACCGGACAGGGGTGCCTACAATGAGCAGTTCTTC CATSQPDRGAYNEQFF
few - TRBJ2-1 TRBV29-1 TGCAGCGTTGACGGGCGGCTCTCCTACAATGAGCAGTTCTTC CSVDGRLSYNEQFF
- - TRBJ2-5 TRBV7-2 TGTGCCAGCAGCTTAGAGGCCAACCAAGAGACCCAGTACTTC CASSLEANQETQYF
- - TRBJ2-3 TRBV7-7 TGTGCCAGCAGCTCCTCTGGGTACACAACTAGCATAGATACGCAGTATTTT CASSSSGYTTSIDTQYF
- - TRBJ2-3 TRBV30 TGTGCCTGGAGTGCCCATACGCAGTATTTT CAWSAHTQYF
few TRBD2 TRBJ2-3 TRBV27 TGTGCCAGCAGTTTACTAGCGGGACTGGGTACAGATACGCAGTATTTT CASSLLAGLGTDTQYF
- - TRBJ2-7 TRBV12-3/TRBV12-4 TGTGCCAGCAGTTCTCCCGATACCTACGAGCAGTACTTC CASSSPDTYEQYF